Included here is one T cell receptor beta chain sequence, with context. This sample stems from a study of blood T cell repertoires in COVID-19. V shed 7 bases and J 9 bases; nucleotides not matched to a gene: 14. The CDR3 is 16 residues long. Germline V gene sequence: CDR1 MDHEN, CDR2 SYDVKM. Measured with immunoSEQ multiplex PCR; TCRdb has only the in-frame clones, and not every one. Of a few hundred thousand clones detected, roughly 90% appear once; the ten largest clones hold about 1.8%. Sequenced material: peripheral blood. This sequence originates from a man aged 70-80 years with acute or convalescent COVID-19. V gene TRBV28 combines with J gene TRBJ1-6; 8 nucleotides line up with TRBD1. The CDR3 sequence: CASTTGGYLGASPLHF. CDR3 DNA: TGTGCCAGCACAACAGGGGGATACCTGGGGGCTTCACCCCTCCACTTT.